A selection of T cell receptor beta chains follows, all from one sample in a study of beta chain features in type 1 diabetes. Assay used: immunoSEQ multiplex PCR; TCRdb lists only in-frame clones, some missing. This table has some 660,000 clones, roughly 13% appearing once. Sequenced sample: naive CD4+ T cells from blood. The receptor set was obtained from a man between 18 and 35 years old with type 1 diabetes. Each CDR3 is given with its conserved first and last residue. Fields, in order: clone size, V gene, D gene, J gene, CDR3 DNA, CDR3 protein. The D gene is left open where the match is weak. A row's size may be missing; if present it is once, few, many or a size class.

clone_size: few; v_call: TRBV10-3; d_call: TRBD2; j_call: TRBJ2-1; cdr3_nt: TGTGCCATCAGTGACCAGCCCCGACTAGCGGGAGAATCGGATGAGCAGTTCTTC; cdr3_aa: CAISDQPRLAGESDEQFF
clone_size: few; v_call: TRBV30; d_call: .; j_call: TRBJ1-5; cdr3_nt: TGTGCCTGGAGTCCCGACAGCAATCAGCCCCAGCATTTT; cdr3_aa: CAWSPDSNQPQHF
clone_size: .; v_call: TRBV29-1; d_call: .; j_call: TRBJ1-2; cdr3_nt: TGCAGCATAGACGGGGGTGACTATGGCTACACCTTC; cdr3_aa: CSIDGGDYGYTF
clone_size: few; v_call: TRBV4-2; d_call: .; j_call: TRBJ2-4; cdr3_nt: TGTGCCAGCAGCCCGTTCGGGAGAAACATTCAGTACTTC; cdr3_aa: CASSPFGRNIQYF
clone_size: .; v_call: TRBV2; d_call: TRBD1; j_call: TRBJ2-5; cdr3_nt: TGTGCCAGCAGTCCCCAGGGGGTGGGGGAAGAGACCCAGTACTTC; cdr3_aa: CASSPQGVGEETQYF
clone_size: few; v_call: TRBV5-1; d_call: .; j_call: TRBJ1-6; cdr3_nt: TGCGCCAGCAGCTTGGCAATGCCGGAGGGGTCACCCCTCCACTTT; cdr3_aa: CASSLAMPEGSPLHF
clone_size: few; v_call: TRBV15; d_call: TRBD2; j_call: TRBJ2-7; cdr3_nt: TGTGCCACCAGTAACGGAGGGCTAGCGGGAGGAAGGTCCTACGAGCAGTACTTC; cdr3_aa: CATSNGGLAGGRSYEQYF
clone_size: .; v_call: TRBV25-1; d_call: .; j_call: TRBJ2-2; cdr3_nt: TGTGCCAGCAGTGACACAGGGCCGAACACCGGGGAGCTGTTTTTT; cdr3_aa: CASSDTGPNTGELFF
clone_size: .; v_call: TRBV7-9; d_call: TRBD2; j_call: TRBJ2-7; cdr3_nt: TGTGCCAGCGGGACTAGCAATTCCTACGAGCAGTACTTC; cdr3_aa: CASGTSNSYEQYF
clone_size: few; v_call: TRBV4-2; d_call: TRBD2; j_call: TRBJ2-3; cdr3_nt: TGTGCCAGCAGCCAGGTTAGCGGGACCGATACGCAGTATTTT; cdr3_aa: CASSQVSGTDTQYF
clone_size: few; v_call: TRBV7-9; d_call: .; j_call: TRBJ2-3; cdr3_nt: TGTGCCAGCAGCTTACGGGTGGATACGCAGTATTTT; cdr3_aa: CASSLRVDTQYF
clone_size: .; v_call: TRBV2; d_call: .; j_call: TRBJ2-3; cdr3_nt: TGTGCCGTCCCGAGGGGGACGGGCACAGATACGCAGTATTTT; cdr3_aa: CAVPRGTGTDTQYF
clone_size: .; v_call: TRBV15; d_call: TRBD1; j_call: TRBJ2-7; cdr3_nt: TGTGCCACCAGCAGAGATCGGGGGTCCGACAGGGGGTACGAGCAGTACTTC; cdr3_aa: CATSRDRGSDRGYEQYF
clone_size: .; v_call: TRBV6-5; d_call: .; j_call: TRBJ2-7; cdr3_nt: TGTGCCAGACCTGAGTCTGCGGTGGGCTACGAGCAGTACTTC; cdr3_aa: CARPESAVGYEQYF
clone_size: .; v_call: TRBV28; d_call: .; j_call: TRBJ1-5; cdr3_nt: TGTGCCAGCAGCTTAGGGACAAATAGCAATCAGCCCCAGCATTTT; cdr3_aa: CASSLGTNSNQPQHF
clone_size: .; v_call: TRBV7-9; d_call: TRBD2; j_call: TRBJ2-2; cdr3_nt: TGTGCCAGCAGCGCGGGACTAGCGGACACCGGGGAGCTGTTTTTT; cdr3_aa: CASSAGLADTGELFF
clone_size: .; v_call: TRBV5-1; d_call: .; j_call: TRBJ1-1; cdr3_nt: TGCGCCAGCAGCTTGACAGGAGACACTGAAGCTTTCTTT; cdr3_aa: CASSLTGDTEAFF
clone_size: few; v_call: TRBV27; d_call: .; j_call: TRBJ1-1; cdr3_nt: TGTGCCAGCACCCTGAAGAGTGGCGCTGAAGCTTTCTTT; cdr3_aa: CASTLKSGAEAFF
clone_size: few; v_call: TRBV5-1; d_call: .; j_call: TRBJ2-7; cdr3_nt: TGCGCCAGCAGCTTGGCCGGCTTCGCCCCCTACGAGCAGTACTTC; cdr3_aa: CASSLAGFAPYEQYF
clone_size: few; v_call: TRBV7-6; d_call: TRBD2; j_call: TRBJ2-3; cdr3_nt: TGTGCCAGCACCCCTCCCTGGACTAGCGGGAGAGGAACAGATACGCAGTATTTT; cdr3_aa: CASTPPWTSGRGTDTQYF
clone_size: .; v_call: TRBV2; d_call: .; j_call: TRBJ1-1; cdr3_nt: TGTGCCAGCACGTCCGGGGCTAACACTGAAGCTTTCTTT; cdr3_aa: CASTSGANTEAFF
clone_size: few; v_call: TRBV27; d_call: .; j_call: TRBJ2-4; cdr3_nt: TGTGCCAGCAGTTCCCCGACTGGAAACATTCAGTACTTC; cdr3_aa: CASSSPTGNIQYF
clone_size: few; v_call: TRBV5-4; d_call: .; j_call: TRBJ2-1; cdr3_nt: TGTGCCAGCAGCTCCAATACTAACAATGAGCAGTTCTTC; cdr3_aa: CASSSNTNNEQFF
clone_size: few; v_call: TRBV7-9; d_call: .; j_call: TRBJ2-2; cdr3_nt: TGTGCCACCACCGGCGGATCTTCGAACACCGGGGAGCTGTTTTTT; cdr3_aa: CATTGGSSNTGELFF
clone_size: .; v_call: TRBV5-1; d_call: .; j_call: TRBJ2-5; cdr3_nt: TGCGCCAGCAGCTTGACGGGGGGCACGGAGACCCAGTACTTC; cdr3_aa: CASSLTGGTETQYF
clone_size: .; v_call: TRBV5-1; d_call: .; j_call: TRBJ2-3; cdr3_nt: TGCGCCAGCAGCAGGAGACTAGTTAGCAGCACAGATACGCAGTATTTT; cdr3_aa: CASSRRLVSSTDTQYF
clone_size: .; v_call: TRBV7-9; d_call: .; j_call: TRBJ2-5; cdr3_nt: TGTGCCAGCAGCTTATGGGGTGAAGAGACCCAGTACTTC; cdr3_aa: CASSLWGEETQYF
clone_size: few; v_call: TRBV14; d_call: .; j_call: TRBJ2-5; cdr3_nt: TGTGCCAGCAGCTCCCGGGACCTGAAGGAGACCCAGTACTTC; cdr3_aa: CASSSRDLKETQYF
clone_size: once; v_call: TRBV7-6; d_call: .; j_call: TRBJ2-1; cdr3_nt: TGTGCCAGCAGGCCGCTTGCGGGCCCCTCCTACAATGAGCAGTTCTTC; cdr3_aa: CASRPLAGPSYNEQFF
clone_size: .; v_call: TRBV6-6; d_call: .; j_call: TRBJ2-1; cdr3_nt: TGTGCCAGCAGCTATCGACAGGAGTACAATGAGCAGTTCTTC; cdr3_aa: CASSYRQEYNEQFF
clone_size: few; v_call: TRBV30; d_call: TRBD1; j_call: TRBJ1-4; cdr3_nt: TGTGCCTGGACTCAACAGGGGGTTAATGAAAAACTGTTTTTT; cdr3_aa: CAWTQQGVNEKLFF
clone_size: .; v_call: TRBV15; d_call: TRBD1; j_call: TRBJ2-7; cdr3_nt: TGTGCCACCACCCGGGACAGAACAACCTACGAGCAGTACTTC; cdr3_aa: CATTRDRTTYEQYF
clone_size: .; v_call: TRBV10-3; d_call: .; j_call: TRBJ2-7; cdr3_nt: TGTGCCATCAGTGAGGGGTACGAGCAGTACTTC; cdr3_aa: CAISEGYEQYF
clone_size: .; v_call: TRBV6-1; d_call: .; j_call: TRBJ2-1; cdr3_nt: TGTGCCAGCTCAACCTTTTACAATGAGCAGTTCTTC; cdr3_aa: CASSTFYNEQFF
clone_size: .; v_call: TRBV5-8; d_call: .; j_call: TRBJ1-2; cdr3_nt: TGTGCCAGCAGCCGCCCCAGGGCACAAGGGCCGGGTGGCTACACCTTC; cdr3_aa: CASSRPRAQGPGGYTF
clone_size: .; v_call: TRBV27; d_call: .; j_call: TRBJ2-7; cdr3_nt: TGTGCCAGCAGTTTATCCAGGGATCCCTACGAGCAGTACTTC; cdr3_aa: CASSLSRDPYEQYF
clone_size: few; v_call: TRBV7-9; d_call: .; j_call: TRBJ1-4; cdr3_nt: TGTGCCAGCAGCGTAAACACAGGGTCAACTAATGAAAAACTGTTTTTT; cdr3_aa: CASSVNTGSTNEKLFF
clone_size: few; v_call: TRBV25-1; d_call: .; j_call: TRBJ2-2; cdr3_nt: TGTGCCAGCAGTGACTCCACCCACAGCACCGGGGAGCTGTTTTTT; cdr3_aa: CASSDSTHSTGELFF
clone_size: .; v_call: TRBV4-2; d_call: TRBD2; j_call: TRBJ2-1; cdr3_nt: TGTGCCAGCAGCCAAGATTTTCGTCTAGCGGGAGGGATTACGCAGTTCTTC; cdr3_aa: CASSQDFRLAGGITQFF
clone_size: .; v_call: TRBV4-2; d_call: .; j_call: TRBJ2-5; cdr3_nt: TGTGCCAGCAGCCAAGATGGAACGGACGGGATGGCCCAGTACTTC; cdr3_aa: CASSQDGTDGMAQYF
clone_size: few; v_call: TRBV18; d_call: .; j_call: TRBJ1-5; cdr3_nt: TGTGCCAGCTCACCAGGGGACAACCAGCCCCAGCATTTT; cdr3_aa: CASSPGDNQPQHF
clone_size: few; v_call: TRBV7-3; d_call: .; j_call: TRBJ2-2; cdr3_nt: TGTGCCAGCAGCTTAGTCAGGAACACCGGGGAGCTGTTTTTT; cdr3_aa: CASSLVRNTGELFF
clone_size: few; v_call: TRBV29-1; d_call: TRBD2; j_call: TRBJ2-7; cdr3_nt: TGCAGCGCACGACTAGCGGGGGTCTCTCGGCAGTACTTC; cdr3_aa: CSARLAGVSRQYF
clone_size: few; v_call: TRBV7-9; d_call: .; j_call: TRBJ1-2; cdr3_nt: TGTGCCAGCAGCGTCCAGGACTATGGCTACACCTTC; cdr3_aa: CASSVQDYGYTF
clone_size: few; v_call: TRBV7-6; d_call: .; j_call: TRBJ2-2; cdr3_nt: TGTGCCAGCAGCTTAGATCAGGGCCGGGGGACCGGGGAGCTGTTTTTT; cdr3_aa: CASSLDQGRGTGELFF
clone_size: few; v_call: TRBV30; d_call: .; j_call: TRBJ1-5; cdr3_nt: TGTGCCTGGAGTGGCGGGGGTCATCAGCCCCAGCATTTT; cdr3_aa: CAWSGGGHQPQHF
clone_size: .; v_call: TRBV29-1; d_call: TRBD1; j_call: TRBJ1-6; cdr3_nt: TGCAGCGTGGCCACAGGGGAGGGTTCACCCCTCCACTTT; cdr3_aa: CSVATGEGSPLHF
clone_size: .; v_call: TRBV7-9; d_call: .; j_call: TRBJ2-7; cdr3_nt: TGTGCCAGCAGCCCCGGGGCCTACGAGCAGTACTTC; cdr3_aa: CASSPGAYEQYF
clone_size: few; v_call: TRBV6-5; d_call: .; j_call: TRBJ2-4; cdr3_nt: TGTGCCAGCACCGATCCCAAAAACATTCAGTACTTC; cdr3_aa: CASTDPKNIQYF
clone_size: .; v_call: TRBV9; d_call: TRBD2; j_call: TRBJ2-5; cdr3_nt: TGTGCCAGCAGCGTAGGACTAGCTGGAGAGACCCAGTACTTC; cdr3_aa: CASSVGLAGETQYF
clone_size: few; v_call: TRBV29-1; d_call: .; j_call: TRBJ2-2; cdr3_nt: TGCAGCGTTGAAGGGGAGCGGGCAGCGAACACCGGGGAGCTGTTTTTT; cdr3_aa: CSVEGERAANTGELFF
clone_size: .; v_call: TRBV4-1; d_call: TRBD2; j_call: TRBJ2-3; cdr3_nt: TGCGCCAGCAGCCAAGACCGTTGGACTAGCGCAAACACAGATACGCAGTATTTT; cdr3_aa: CASSQDRWTSANTDTQYF
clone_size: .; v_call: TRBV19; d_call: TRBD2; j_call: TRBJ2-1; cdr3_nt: TGTGCCAGTAGTGGGGGACTAGCGGGAAACTATGAGCAGTTCTTC; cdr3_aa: CASSGGLAGNYEQFF
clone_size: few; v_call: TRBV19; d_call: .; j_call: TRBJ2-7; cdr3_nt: TGTGCCAGTAGTATGAGGGACCACGAGCAGTACTTC; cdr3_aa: CASSMRDHEQYF
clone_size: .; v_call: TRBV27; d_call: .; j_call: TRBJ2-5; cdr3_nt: TGTGCCAGCAGTTTATCGGCGAGAGGAGAGACCCAGTACTTC; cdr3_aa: CASSLSARGETQYF
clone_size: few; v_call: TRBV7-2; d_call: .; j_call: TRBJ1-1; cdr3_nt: TGTGCCAGCAGCACTAGGACCGTGAACACTGAAGCTTTCTTT; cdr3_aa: CASSTRTVNTEAFF
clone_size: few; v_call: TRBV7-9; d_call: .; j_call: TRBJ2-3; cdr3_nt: TGTGCCAGCAGCCGGGCTGGAACCACAGATACGCAGTATTTT; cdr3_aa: CASSRAGTTDTQYF
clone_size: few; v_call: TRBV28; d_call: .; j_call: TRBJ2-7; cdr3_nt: TGTGCCAGCAGAGGCCTCTCCTACGAGCAGTACTTC; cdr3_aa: CASRGLSYEQYF